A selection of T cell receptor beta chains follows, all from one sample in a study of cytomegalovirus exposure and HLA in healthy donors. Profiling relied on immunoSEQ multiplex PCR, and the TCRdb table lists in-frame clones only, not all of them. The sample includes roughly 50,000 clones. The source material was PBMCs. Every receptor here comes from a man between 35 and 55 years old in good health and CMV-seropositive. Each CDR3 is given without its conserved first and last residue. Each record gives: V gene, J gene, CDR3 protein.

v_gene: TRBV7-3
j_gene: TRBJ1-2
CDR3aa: ASSLSGGYGYT

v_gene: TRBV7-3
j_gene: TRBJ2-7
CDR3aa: ASSPSGRGNEQY

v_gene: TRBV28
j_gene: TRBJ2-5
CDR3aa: ASSLDRGSQY

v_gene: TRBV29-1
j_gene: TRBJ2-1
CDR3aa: SVPGLAGVDYNEQF

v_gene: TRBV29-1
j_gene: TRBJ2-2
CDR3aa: SVEDGAGTGELF

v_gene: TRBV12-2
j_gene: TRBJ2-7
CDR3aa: ASRFNYEQY

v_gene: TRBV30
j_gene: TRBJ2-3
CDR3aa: AWSFLNVELADTQY

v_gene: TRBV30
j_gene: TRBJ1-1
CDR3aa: AWSDGNTEAF

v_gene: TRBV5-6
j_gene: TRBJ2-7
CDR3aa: ASSRDRDEQY

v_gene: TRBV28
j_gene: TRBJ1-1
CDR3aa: ASRLQGMAEAF

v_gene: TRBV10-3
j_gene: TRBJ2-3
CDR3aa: AISDQAGTEKDTQY

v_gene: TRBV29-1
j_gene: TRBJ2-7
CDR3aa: SAAGPNAYEQY

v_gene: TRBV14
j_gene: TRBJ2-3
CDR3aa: ASSHRRASTDTQY

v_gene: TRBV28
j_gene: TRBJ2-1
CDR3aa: ASSRPGTGSWEQF

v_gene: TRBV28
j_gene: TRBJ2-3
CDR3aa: ASIPLKTIAPDTQY

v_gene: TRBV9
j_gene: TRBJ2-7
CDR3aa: ASSVGLSSYEQY

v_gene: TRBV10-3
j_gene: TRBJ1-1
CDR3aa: AISEEVIVAEAF

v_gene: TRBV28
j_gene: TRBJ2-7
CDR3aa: ASSPRSLLLQGDSSYEQY

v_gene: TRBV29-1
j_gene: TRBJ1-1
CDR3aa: SVEADSPEAF

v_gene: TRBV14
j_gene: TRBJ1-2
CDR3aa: ASSHGGAGYT

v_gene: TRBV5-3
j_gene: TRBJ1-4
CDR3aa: ARSLVAGAKDEKLF

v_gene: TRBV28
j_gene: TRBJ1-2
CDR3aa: ASSLVLYGYT

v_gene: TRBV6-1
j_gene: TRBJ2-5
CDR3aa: ASSEPPQGETQY

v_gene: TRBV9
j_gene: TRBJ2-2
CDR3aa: ASSVAREGLGSGELF

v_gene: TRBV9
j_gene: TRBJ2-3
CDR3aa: ASRGPGDTQY

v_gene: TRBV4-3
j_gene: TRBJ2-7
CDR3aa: ASSPQNLAGATSYEQY

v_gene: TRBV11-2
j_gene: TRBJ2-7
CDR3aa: ASSPIGGAREGYEQY

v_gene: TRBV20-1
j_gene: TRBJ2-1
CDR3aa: SAEQGSEQF

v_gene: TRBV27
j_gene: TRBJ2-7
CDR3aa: ASSLWRGTTEQY

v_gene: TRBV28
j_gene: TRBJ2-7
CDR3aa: ASSLSGPRIAAYEQY

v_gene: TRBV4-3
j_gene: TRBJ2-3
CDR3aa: ASSDRGETDTQY

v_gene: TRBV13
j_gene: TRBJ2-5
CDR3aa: ASSLSGQGRREQY

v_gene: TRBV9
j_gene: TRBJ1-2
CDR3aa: ASSEGQYGYT

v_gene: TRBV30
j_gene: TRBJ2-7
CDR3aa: AWSPPLAGGPGPDSYEQY

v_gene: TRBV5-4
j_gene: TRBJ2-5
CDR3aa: ASSPSFGTGGETQY

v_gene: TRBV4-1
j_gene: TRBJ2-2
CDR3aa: ASSQDAPGANTGELF

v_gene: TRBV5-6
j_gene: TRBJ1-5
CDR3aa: ASSLGTGESNQPQH

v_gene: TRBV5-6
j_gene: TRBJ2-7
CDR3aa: ASSPTGNYEQY

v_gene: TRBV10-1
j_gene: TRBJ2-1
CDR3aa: ASSRGLAGNNEQF

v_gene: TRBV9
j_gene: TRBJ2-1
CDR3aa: ASSFQGWDNEQF

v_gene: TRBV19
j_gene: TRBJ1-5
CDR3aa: ASTLMTGSNQPQH

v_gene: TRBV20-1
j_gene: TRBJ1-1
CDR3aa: SARGQGDL

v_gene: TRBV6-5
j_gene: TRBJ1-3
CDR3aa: ASRSQVRNTIY

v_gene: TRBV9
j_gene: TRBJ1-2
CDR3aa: ASSSTTGTLLYGYT